The sequence of this TCR beta chain was determined in a study of blood T cell repertoires in COVID-19. Study information: COVID-19 samples collected from the United States, Italy and Spain covered acute and convalescent phases. The analysed material was cDNA or gDNA that came from T cells, B-cell-depleted T cells, or PBMCs.

This CDR3 spans 13 amino acids. The germline CDR1 and CDR2 sequences are LNHDA and SQIVND (reference sequence). Trimming removed 4 bases at V and 2 bases at J, with 5 bases between. Per the authors' pipeline: Amplification from reference gene primers served as the basis for estimated nucleated cell counts. The method was immunoSEQ multiplex PCR; TCRdb's version includes in-frame clones alone and lacks a portion of them. V, J and clone size derive from that table, while D and trimming were established from the DNA sequence. The sample has just over 150,000 clones; 75% to 90% are singletons. J is TRBJ2-2 and V is TRBV19; D is unclear. The source is a woman aged 40 to 50 with acute or convalescent COVID-19. The sample consisted of peripheral blood. The CDR3 here is CASSNSNTGELFF. CDR3 coding DNA: TGTGCCAGTAGTAACTCTAACACCGGGGAGCTGTTTTTT.